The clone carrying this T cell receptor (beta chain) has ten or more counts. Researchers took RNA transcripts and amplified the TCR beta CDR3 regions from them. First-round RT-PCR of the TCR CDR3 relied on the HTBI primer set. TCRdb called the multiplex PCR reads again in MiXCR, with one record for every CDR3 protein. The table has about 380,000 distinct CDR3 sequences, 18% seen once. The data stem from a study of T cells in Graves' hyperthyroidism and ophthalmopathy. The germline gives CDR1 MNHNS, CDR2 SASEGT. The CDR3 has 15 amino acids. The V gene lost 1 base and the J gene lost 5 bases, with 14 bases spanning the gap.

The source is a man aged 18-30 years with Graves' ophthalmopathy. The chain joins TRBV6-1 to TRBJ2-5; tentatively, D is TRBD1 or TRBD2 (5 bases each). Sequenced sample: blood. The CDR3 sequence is CASSEGDGGAETQYF. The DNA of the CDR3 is TGTGCCAGCAGTGAAGGGGACGGTGGGGCGGAGACCCAGTACTTC.